This T cell receptor beta chain is drawn from a study of shared T cell receptors in the human thymus. Measured with immunoSEQ multiplex PCR; TCRdb has only the in-frame clones, and not every one. The sample has about 380,000 clones, approximately 95% seen once. The V end was cut by 0 bases, the J end by 6 bases, with 11 bases between. The CDR3 loop spans 14 amino acids. Germline CDR1 is MRHNA and CDR2 is SNTAGT. This receptor was identified in a human donor. The chain has TRBV6-4 and TRBJ1-1, with D unresolved. Sequencing was carried out using thymocytes. In DNA, the CDR3 is TGTGCCAGCAGTGACTCGGGAGGTGGAGCTGAAGCTTTCTTT. Protein sequence: CASSDSGGGAEAFF.